The entry below gives a single T cell receptor beta chain sequence along with its context. The clone's antigen remains unknown. Base qualities are missing; no much larger clone stands one base away. Libraries were constructed by PCR. At the Johns Hopkins FTIC core, DNA from the cultured CD4+ T cells underwent TCR sequencing with the Oncomine TCR Beta short-read assay. The QIAamp micro DNA kit was used to extract genomic DNA from the cultured CD4+ T cells. The Oncomine TCR Beta libraries from cultured CD4+ T cells were pooled using unique dual indexes and then sequenced on an Illumina iSeq 100. From the authors' description of their analysis: Non-productive sequences were filtered out, and CDR3s that did not start with C, did not end with F or W, or were shorter than 7 amino acids were discarded. The MANAFEST web application identified antigen-specific clonotypes by comparing peptide-stimulated wells against reference wells and other culture wells. To be called positive, a clone needed an FDR below 0.05, an odds ratio above 5, and a productive frequency above 0.1% in at least two of three replicate wells. Clonotypes that were significantly expanded in both SARS-CoV-2 spike wells and at least one common cold coronavirus spike condition were defined as cross-reactive. Similarity between CDR3 sequences was evaluated in R version 3.6.1 using Levenshtein distances (stringdist) and unrooted phylogenetic trees (ape). The raw public reads went through TCRdb reprocessing: fastp at Q25, MiXCR clone calling, in-frame beta chains kept. Every entry covers one CDR3 protein and lists the most common genes and DNA from its rows. TCRdb's processing, not the study's, gives the V and J calls here. In this sample the table shows about 3,800 distinct CDR3 sequences, around 17% of which occur a single time. The ten biggest clones cover more than 13% of the sample.

These data are taken from a study of vaccination and CD4 T cells after COVID-19 (dated by TCRdb to between 2021 and 2022). Some background on the complete study: Every convalescent patient had a positive nasal swab PCR test for SARS-CoV-2, with mild disease in roughly ten patients and severe disease in one. Participants got two doses of the Pfizer-BioNTech BNT162b2 vaccine (n=8) or two doses of the Moderna mRNA-1273 vaccine (n=2). The cultures were stimulated with overlapping spike peptide pools from SARS-CoV-2 and from the common cold coronaviruses HCoV-NL63, HCoV-OC43 and HCoV-229E. The time from the second vaccine dose to post-vaccine blood sampling had a median of 72 days and ranged from about 14 to 250 days. In ten to eleven COVID-19 convalescent patients and 4 infection-naive healthy vaccine recipients, researchers compared the spike-specific CD4+ TCR repertoire from before mRNA vaccination with the repertoire from after. In the convalescent cohort there were six males and four females, among whom were two Hispanic individuals, seven Caucasians, two Asians and one multiracial person. Post-COVID blood samples were collected from convalescent patients a median of approximately 93 days after diagnosis, with a range of roughly 30 to 161 days. Control cultures received a CEFX viral epitope pool as the positive control, an HIV-1 Nef peptide pool as the negative control, or no peptide. Study-level results and caveats: In convalescent patients, nearly all vaccine-specific clones (304 of 307) were found to be mono-reactive for SARS-CoV-2 spike rather than cross-reactive with common cold coronaviruses. Relatively few convalescent patients were included in the study, and early timepoints after natural infection were not analyzed. The median count of SARS-CoV-2-reactive clonotypes went up from around 23 after infection to 38 after vaccination, although the change was not significant. Among the post-vaccine SARS-CoV-2-reactive clones in convalescent patients, a median 86.3% showed up only after vaccination, which suggests vaccine-specific priming.

The intended sense of this specimen's treatment or condition label: approximately nine-day PBMC culture with coronavirus spike peptide pools or control peptides (ViraFEST assay). The ViraFEST assay, used in the study, expanded antigen-specific T cells with peptide pools and then identified the expanded clonotypes through TCR sequencing. The positive SARS-CoV-2 PCR tests of the convalescent patients were dated from March to December 2020, before the Alpha, Beta and Delta variants emerged in the United States. Each well held 1.5 million to 2.5 million PBMCs cultured with about 9.8 ug/ml peptide pools in IMDM containing 5% human AB serum and approximately 10 IU/ml IL-2. On days 3 and 7, half of the culture medium was replaced with fresh IL-2-containing medium. After around 10 days of culture, CD4+ T cells were isolated by negative selection using the EasySep CD4+ T cell isolation kit. PBMCs were separated from whole blood using Ficoll-Paque Plus gradient centrifugation and then either used fresh or cryopreserved at -140C. Culture conditions were generally each tested in triplicate wells.

This TCR was recovered from a human donor who had recovered from COVID-19. Material: CD4+ T cells from blood, cultured in vitro.

The bases read TGTGCCATCAGCAAGAGGGACATCAACACCATATATTTT. This gives the protein CAISKRDINTIYF. The receptor chain draws on TRBV10-3 and TRBJ1-3; a tentative D call is TRBD1 (6 bases match). V is shortened by 6 bases, J by 7 bases, and the region joining them spans 13 bases. The germline V gene provides CDR1 ENHRY and CDR2 SYGVKD. The CDR3 covers 13 residues, taking in both the cysteine and the phenylalanine. Only the CDR3 DNA stays, 39 bases, in frame from base 1.